This TCR beta chain stems from a study of molecular identifiers for immune sequencing clone quantification. Across the study: For replicates, RNA isolated from roughly 20,000 or 100,000 naive CD8 cells was divided into five portions, of which four were sequenced. Findings and caveats of the study: Clones with over 20 RNA copies captured over 98% of effector molecules but under 1% of naive ones. Barcodes shared by identical TCR molecules could lead to underestimated sizes of highly expanded clones.

Previously published methods and listed TCR primers were used for the bulk TCR libraries. TCRdb called the PCR reads again in MiXCR, with one record for every CDR3 protein. The data contain about 320,000 distinct CDR3 sequences, around 21% of them seen just once; the ten biggest clones take up about 0.81%. CDR3 size: 12 residues. V lost 3 bases, J lost 4 bases, and 6 bases lay in between. From germline, CDR1 is SEHNR and CDR2 FQNEAQ (reference sequence). In its sample, this clonotype was seen many times. The antigen is not known. The chain has TRBV7-9 and TRBJ1-1, with D unclear. The clonotype was recovered from a human donor in good health. Some libraries in this study had Jurkat cell RNA spiked in. Material: naive CD8+ T cells from blood, with Jurkat cell RNA spiked in. Indicated subset: FACS-sorted CD8+CD4-CCR7+CD45RA+ naive T cells. In DNA, the CDR3 is TGTGCCAGCAGCTTTTCGGGCACTGAAGCTTTCTTT. Translation gives CASSFSGTEAFF.